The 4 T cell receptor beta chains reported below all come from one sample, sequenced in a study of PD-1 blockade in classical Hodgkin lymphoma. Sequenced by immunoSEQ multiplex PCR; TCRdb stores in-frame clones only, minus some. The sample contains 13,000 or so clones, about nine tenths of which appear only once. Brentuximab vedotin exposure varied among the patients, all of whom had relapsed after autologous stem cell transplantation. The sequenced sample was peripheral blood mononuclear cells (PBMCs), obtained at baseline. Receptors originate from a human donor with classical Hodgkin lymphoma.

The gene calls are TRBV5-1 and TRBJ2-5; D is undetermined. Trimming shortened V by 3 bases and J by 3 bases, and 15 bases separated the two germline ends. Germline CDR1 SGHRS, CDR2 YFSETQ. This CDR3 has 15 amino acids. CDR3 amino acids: CASSSVGETEETQYF. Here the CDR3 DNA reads TGCGCCAGCAGCTCGGTAGGCGAAACAGAAGAGACCCAGTACTTC.

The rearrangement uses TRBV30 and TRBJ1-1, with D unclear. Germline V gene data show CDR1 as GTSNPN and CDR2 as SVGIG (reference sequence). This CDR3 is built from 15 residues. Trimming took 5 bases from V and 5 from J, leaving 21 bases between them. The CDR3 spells CAWAPLSSRRTEAFF. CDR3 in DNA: TGTGCCTGGGCCCCACTCAGCTCTAGACGAACTGAAGCTTTCTTT.

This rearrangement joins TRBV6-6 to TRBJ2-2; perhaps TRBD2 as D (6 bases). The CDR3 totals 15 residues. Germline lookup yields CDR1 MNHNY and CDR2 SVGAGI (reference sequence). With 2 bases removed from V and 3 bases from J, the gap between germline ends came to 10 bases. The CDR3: CASSYIGGDTGELFF. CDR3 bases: TGTGCCAGCAGTTACATCGGGGGTGACACCGGGGAGCTGTTTTTT.

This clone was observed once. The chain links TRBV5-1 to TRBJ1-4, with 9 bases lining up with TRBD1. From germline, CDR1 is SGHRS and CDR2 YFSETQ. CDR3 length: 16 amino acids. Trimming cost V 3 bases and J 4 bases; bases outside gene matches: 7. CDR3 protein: CASSYWTGEGNEKLFF. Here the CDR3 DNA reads TGCGCCAGCAGCTACTGGACAGGGGAAGGTAATGAAAAACTGTTTTTT.